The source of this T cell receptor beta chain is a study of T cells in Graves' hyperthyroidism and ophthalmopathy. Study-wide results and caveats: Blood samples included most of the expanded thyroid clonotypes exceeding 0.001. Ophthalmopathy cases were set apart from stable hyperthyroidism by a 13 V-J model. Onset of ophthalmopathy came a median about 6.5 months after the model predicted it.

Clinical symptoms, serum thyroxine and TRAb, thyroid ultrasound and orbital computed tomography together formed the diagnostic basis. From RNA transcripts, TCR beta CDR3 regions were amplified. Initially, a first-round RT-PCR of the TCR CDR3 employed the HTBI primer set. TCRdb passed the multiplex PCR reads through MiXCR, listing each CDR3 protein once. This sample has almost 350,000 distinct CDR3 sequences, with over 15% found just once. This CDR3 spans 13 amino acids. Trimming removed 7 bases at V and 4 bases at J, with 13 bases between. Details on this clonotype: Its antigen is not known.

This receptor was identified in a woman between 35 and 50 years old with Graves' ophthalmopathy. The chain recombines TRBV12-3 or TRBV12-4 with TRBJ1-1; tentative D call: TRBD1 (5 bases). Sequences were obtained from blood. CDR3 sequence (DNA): TGTGCCAGCACCCAGGGTATGGGCACTGAAGCTTTCTTT. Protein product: CASTQGMGTEAFF.